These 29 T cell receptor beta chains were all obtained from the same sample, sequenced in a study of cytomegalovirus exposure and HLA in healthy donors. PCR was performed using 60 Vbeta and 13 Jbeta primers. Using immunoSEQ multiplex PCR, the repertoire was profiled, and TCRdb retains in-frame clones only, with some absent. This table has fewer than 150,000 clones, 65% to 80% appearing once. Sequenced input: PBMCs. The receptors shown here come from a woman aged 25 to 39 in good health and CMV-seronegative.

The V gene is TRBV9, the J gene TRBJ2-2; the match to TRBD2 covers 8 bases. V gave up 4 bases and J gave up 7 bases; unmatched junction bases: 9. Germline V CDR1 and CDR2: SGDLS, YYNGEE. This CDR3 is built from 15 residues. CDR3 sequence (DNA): TGTGCCAGCAGCACGCAGGGACTAGTTGGCGGGGAGCTGTTTTTT. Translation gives CASSTQGLVGGELFF.

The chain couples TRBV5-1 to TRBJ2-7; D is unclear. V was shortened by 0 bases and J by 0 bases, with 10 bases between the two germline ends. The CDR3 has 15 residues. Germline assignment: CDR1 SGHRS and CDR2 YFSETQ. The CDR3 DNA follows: TGCGCCAGCAGCTTGGGGGCTGAACCCTCCTACGAGCAGTACTTC. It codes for CASSLGAEPSYEQYF.

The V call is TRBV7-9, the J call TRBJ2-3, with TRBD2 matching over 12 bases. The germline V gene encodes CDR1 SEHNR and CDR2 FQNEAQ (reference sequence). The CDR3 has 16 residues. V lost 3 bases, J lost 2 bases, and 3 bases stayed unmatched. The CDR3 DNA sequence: TGTGCCAGCAGCTTTGGACTAGCGGGGTACACAGATACGCAGTATTTT. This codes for CASSFGLAGYTDTQYF.

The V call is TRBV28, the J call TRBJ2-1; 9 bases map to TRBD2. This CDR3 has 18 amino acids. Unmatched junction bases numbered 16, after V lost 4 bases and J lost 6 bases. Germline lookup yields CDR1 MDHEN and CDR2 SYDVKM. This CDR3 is CASSSPKGRGGPSNEQFF. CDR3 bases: TGTGCCAGCAGTTCTCCAAAAGGGCGGGGGGGCCCTAGCAATGAGCAGTTCTTC.

CDR3 sequence (DNA): TGTGCCAGCAGCCCACTAAGGGAGACCCAGTACTTC. It codes for CASSPLRETQYF. The chain links TRBV7-9 to TRBJ2-5, with D unresolved. CDR1 and CDR2 from the germline V gene are SEHNR and FQNEAQ (reference sequence). The CDR3 length is 12 residues. The V gene lost 5 bases and the J gene lost 5 bases, with 9 bases spanning the gap.

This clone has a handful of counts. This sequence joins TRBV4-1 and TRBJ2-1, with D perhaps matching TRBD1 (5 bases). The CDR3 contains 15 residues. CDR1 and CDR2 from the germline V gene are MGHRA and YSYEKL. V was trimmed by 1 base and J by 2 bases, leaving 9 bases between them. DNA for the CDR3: TGCGCCAGCAGCCAAGGGGGCGGTACCTACAATGAGCAGTTCTTC. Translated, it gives CASSQGGGTYNEQFF.

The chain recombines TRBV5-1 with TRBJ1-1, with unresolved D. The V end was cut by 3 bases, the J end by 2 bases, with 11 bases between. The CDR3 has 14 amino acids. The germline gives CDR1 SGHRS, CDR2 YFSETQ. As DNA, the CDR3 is TGCGCCAGCAGCTGGAGTAATGGAAACACTGAAGCTTTCTTT. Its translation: CASSWSNGNTEAFF.

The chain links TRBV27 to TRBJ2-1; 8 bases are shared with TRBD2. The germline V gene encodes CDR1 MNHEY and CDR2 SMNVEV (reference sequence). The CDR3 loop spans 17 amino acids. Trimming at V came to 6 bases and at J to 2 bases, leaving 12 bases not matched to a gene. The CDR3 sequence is CASSLRGGTVTYNEQFF. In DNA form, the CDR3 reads TGTGCCAGCAGCCTCCGGGGGGGGACGGTAACCTACAATGAGCAGTTCTTC.

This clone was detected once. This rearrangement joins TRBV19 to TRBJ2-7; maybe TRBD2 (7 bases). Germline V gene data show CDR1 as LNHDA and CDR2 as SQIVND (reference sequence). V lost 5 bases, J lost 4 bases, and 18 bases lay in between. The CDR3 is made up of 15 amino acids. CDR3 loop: CASSQGTAGEYEQYF. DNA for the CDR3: TGTGCCAGTAGTCAGGGGACTGCGGGGGAATACGAGCAGTACTTC.

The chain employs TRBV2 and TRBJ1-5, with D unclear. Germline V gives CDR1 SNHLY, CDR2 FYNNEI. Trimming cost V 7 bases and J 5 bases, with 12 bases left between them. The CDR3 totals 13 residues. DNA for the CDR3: TGTGCCAGCAATCGGGGAGGTTATCAGCCCCAGCATTTT. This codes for CASNRGGYQPQHF.

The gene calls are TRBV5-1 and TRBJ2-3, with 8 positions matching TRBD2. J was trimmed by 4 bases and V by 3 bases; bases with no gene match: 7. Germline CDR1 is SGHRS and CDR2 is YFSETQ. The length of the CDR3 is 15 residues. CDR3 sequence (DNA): TGCGCCAGCAGCTCGAGGACTAGCCCCCCAGATACGCAGTATTTT. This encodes CASSSRTSPPDTQYF.

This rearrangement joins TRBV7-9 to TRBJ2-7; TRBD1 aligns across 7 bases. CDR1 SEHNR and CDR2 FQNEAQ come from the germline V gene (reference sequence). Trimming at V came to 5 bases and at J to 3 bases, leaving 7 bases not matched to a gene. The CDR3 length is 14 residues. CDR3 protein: CASSARDRIYEQYF. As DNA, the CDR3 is TGTGCCAGCAGCGCCCGGGACAGAATCTACGAGCAGTACTTC.

The CDR3 nucleotides are TGTGCCAGCAGCCCTGGACAGGCAACTGGAACCTACGAGCAGTACGTC. It yields the protein CASSPGQATGTYEQYV. The gene calls are TRBV12-1 and TRBJ2-7; TRBD1 is the table's D call and was not checked against the DNA. TRBV12-1 is tagged as a pseudogene. CDR3 length: 16 amino acids.

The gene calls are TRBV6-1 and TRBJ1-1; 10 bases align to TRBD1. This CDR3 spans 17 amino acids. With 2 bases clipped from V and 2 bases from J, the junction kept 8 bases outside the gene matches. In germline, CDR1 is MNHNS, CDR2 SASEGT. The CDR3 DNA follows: TGTGCCAGCAGTGAATTGGGGACAGGGGACATTAACACTGAAGCTTTCTTT. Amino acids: CASSELGTGDINTEAFF.

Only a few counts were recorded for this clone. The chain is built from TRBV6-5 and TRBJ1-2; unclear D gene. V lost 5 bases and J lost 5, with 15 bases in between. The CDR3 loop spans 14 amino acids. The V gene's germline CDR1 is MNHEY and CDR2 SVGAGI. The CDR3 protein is CASSARTDSYGYTF. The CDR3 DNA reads TGTGCCAGCAGTGCAAGGACGGACTCATATGGCTACACCTTC.

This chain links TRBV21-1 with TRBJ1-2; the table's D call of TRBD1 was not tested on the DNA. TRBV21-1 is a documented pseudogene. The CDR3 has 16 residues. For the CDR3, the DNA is TGTGCCAGCAGCAAAACCGTCCCCCAGGGGTATGATGGCTACACCTTC. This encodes CASSKTVPQGYDGYTF.

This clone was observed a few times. This CDR3 reads CASSGQGAGNQPQHF. CDR3 coding DNA: TGTGCCAGCAGTGGACAGGGGGCGGGCAATCAGCCCCAGCATTTT. J is TRBJ1-5 and V is TRBV2; 10 bases align to TRBD1. Losses at the gene ends were 4 bases for V and 2 bases for J; bases not matched to a gene: 2. The CDR3 runs to 15 residues. Per the germline V gene, CDR1 is SNHLY and CDR2 is FYNNEI.

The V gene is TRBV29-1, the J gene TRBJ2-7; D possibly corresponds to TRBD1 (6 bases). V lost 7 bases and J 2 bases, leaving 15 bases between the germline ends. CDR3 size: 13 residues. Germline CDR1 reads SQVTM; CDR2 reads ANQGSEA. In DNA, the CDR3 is TGCAGCGCTACAGGGTATTGGGCCTACGAGCAGTACTTC. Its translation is CSATGYWAYEQYF.

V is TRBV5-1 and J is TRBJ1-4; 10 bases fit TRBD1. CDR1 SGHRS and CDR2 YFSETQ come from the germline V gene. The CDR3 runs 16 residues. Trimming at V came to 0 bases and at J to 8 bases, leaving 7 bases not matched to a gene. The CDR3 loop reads CASSLEGTGAPEKLFF. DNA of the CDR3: TGCGCCAGCAGCTTGGAAGGGACAGGGGCTCCCGAAAAACTGTTTTTT.

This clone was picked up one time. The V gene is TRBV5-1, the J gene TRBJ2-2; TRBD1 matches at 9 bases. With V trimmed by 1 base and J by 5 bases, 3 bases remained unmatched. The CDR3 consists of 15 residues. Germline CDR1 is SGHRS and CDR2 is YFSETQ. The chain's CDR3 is CASSLRTGETGELFF. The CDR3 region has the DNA TGCGCCAGCAGCTTGAGGACAGGGGAGACCGGGGAGCTGTTTTTT.

The CDR3 sequence is CASSLGDRDNSPLHF. CDR3 bases: TGCGCCAGCAGCTTGGGGGACAGGGATAATTCACCCCTCCACTTT. The genes are TRBV5-1 and TRBJ1-6; TRBD1 agrees at 9 bases. The junction had 0 bases not matched to a gene; V was cut back by 0 bases and J by 5 bases. Per the germline V gene, CDR1 is SGHRS and CDR2 is YFSETQ. This CDR3 has 15 residues.

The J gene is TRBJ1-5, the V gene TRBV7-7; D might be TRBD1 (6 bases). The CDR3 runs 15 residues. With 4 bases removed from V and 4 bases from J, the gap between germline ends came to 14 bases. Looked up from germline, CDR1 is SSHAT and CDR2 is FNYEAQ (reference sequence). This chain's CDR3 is CASSSTGSGNQPQHF. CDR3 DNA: TGTGCCAGCAGCTCTACAGGGTCAGGGAATCAGCCCCAGCATTTT.

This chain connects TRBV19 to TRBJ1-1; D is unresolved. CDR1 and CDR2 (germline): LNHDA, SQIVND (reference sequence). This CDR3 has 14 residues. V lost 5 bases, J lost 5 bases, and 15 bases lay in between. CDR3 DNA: TGTGCCAGTAGTCAAATAGGGAGGGAGACTGAAGCTTTCTTT. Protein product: CASSQIGRETEAFF.

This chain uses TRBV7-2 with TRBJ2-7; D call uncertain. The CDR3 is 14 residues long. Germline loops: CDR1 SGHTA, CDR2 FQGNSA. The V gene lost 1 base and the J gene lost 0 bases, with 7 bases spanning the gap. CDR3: CASSLDPSSYEQYF. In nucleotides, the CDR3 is TGTGCCAGCAGCTTAGATCCGAGCTCCTACGAGCAGTACTTC.

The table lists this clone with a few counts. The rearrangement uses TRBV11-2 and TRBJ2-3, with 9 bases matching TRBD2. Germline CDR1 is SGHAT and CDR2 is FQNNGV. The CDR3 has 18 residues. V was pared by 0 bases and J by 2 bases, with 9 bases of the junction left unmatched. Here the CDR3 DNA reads TGTGCCAGCAGCTTAGAGTCCCCAATAGCGGGGGTCACAGATACGCAGTATTTT. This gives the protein CASSLESPIAGVTDTQYF.

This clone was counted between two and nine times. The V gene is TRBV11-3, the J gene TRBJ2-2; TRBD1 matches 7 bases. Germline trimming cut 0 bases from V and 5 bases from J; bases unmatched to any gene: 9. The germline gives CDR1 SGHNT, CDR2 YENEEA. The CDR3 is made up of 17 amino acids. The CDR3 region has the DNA TGTGCCAGCAGCTTAGATCCTGCCAGGGGGTGGACCGGGGAGCTGTTTTTT. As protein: CASSLDPARGWTGELFF. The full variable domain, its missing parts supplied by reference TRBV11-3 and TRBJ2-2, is EAGVVQSPRYKIIEKKQPVAFWCNPISGHNTLYWYLQNLGQGPELLIRYENEEAVDDSQLPKDRFSAERLKGVDSTLKIQPAELGDSAVYLCASSLDPARGWTGELFFGEGSRLTVL.

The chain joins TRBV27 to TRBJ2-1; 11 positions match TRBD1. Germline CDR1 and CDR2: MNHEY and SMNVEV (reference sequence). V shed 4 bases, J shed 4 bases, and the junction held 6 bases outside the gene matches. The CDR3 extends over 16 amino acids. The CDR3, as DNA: TGTGCCAGCAGTTCCCGAGGGACAGGGGGTTACAATGAGCAGTTCTTC. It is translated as CASSSRGTGGYNEQFF.

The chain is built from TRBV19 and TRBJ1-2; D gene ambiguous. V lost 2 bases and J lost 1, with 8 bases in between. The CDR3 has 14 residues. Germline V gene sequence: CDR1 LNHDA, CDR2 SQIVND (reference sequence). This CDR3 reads CASSISAGNYGYTF. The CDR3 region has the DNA TGTGCCAGTAGTATATCGGCGGGTAACTATGGCTACACCTTC.

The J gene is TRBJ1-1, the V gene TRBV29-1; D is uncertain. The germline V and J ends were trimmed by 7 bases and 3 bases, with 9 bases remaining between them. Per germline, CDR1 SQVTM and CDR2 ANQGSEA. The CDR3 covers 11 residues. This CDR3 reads CSASFDTEAFF. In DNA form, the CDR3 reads TGCAGCGCTTCCTTTGACACTGAAGCTTTCTTT. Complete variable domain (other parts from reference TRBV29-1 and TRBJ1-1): SAVISQKPSRDICQRGTSLTIQCQVDSQVTMMFWYRQQPGQSLTLIATANQGSEATYESGFVIDKFPISRPNLTFSTLTVSNMSPEDSSIYLCSASFDTEAFFGQGTRLTVV.